Here is one TCR beta chain with its context. What it binds is unknown. Germline CDR1 MDHEN, CDR2 SYDVKM. The ends were cut back, 3 bases at V and 8 bases at J, with 10 bases in the middle. The CDR3 covers 12 residues. This specimen comes from a study of shared clonotypes between healthy human individuals. Deep-level settings were used for running the assay. Profiling relied on immunoSEQ multiplex PCR, and the TCRdb table lists in-frame clones only, not all of them. In the table there are about 700,000 clones, around two thirds of which are singletons. Study-wide findings and caveats: Lower generation probabilities were found for non-shared clonotypes than for those shared by all four donors. Despite large depth, rarefaction showed incomplete sorted-subset sequencing.

This sequence joins TRBV28 and TRBJ1-2, with D possibly being TRBD1 (5 bases). This receptor was taken from a woman aged 30 to 39 in good health. Sequenced input: memory CD4+ T cells sorted from blood. The subset: CD45RA-negative fraction. The CDR3: CASSLGRDGYTF. The CDR3 DNA sequence: TGTGCCAGCAGTTTGGGCAGGGACGGCTACACCTTC.